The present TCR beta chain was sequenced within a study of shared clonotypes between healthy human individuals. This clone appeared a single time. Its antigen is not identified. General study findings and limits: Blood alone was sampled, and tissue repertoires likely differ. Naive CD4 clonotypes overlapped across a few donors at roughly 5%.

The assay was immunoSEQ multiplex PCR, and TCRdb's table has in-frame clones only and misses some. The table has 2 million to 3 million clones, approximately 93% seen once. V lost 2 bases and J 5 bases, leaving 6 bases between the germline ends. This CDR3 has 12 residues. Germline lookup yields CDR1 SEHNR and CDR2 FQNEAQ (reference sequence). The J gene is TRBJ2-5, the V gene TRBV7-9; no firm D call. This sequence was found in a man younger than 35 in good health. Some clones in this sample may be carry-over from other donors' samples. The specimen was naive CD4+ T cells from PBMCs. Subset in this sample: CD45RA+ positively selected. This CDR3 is CASSLQIETQYF. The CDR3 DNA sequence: TGTGCCAGCAGCTTACAAATTGAGACCCAGTACTTC.